This T cell receptor beta chain was observed in a study of cytomegalovirus exposure and HLA in healthy donors. This clone was counted once. Antigen specificity is unknown. Study results and caveats: According to the study, around 180 TCR beta chains were cytomegalovirus-associated. Rare TCR sequences dominated, though some public TCRs recurred in many donors.

This CDR3 has 14 residues. The V gene's germline CDR1 is GTSNPN and CDR2 SVGIG (reference sequence). V gave up 2 bases and J gave up 5 bases; unmatched junction bases: 6. Assay used: immunoSEQ multiplex PCR; TCRdb lists only in-frame clones, some missing. The profile shows about 400,000 clones, roughly 88% of them singletons. It was the roughly 110-subject validation cohort, separate from the approximately 620-subject first cohort, to which the donors belonged. The V and J genes are TRBV30 and TRBJ2-5, with 9 bases that match TRBD2. Sequencing input: PBMCs. The clonotype comes from a woman in her late teens or twenties in good health and CMV-seronegative. Here the CDR3 reads CAWSISSGGETQYF. CDR3 nucleotide sequence: TGTGCCTGGAGTATTTCCAGCGGGGGGGAGACCCAGTACTTC.